These T cell receptor beta chains were read from a single sample in a study of cytomegalovirus exposure and HLA in healthy donors. TCRdb keeps only in-frame clones here, not all; method: immunoSEQ multiplex PCR. The table records a few hundred thousand clones, 75% to 85% of them present only once. Sequenced: PBMCs. The receptors stem from a girl between 10 and 17 years old in good health and CMV-seronegative. Both conserved end residues are trimmed from each CDR3. A D gene is named only where the DNA matches it firmly.

D gene: -
V gene: TRBV5-8
CDR3 protein: ASSRTVYSNQPQH

D gene: TRBD1
V gene: TRBV11-2
CDR3 protein: ASSLVQGYNSPLH

D gene: TRBD1
V gene: TRBV27
CDR3 protein: ASSGTGYEAF

D gene: TRBD1
V gene: TRBV18
CDR3 protein: ASSPGTGSYNEQF

D gene: -
V gene: TRBV30
CDR3 protein: AWSNPTYYGYT

D gene: TRBD2
V gene: TRBV7-8
CDR3 protein: ASSLVSGGLAGYEQY

D gene: -
V gene: TRBV5-1
CDR3 protein: ASSPFPSATYEQY

D gene: -
V gene: TRBV28
CDR3 protein: ASDTNRMNTEAF

D gene: -
V gene: TRBV5-1
CDR3 protein: ASSPDNRTWTGELF

D gene: TRBD2
V gene: TRBV28
CDR3 protein: ASTPQRGVKDEQF

D gene: -
V gene: TRBV30
CDR3 protein: AWSSGFPF

D gene: -
V gene: TRBV27
CDR3 protein: ASSRGLAKNIQY

D gene: TRBD1
V gene: TRBV5-4
CDR3 protein: ASRTGTGGLNTEAF

D gene: TRBD1
V gene: TRBV30
CDR3 protein: AWSVRGSYTEAF

D gene: -
V gene: TRBV7-9
CDR3 protein: ASSRTTDFLTGELF

D gene: TRBD1
V gene: TRBV9
CDR3 protein: ASSVGQGTSYEQY

D gene: -
V gene: TRBV4-1
CDR3 protein: ASSQEGTGRDEQY

D gene: TRBD1
V gene: TRBV9
CDR3 protein: ASSAWTGAGNTEAF

D gene: TRBD1
V gene: TRBV29-1
CDR3 protein: SVGQGTYEQY

D gene: -
V gene: TRBV5-5
CDR3 protein: ASSYWTTGYQETQY

D gene: -
V gene: TRBV9
CDR3 protein: ASSVEVSGSVDAF

D gene: -
V gene: TRBV4-1
CDR3 protein: ASSYQVNTEAF

D gene: -
V gene: TRBV2
CDR3 protein: ASSAAGNSRTDTQY

D gene: TRBD1
V gene: TRBV11-2
CDR3 protein: ASSLRRTGGSGANVLT

D gene: -
V gene: TRBV4-3
CDR3 protein: ASSRATRDTEAF

D gene: -
V gene: TRBV28
CDR3 protein: ASSLITYEQF

D gene: TRBD2
V gene: TRBV27
CDR3 protein: ASSSFGGAGDYNEQF

D gene: TRBD2
V gene: TRBV27
CDR3 protein: ASSSGLAGGNEQF

D gene: -
V gene: TRBV7-2
CDR3 protein: ASSFSGSQETQY

D gene: TRBD1
V gene: TRBV19
CDR3 protein: ASRTGHSYNEQF

D gene: -
V gene: TRBV7-8
CDR3 protein: ASSLVLGAGELF

D gene: TRBD1
V gene: TRBV30
CDR3 protein: AWSAPGTDTEAF

D gene: -
V gene: TRBV30
CDR3 protein: AWSRQNGDQPQH

D gene: -
V gene: TRBV30
CDR3 protein: AWSVQGGREKLF

D gene: TRBD1
V gene: TRBV5-1
CDR3 protein: ASSSGQSNSPLH

D gene: -
V gene: TRBV29-1
CDR3 protein: SVYITGDVQF

D gene: TRBD2
V gene: TRBV4-2
CDR3 protein: ASSHGNPSGGATDTQY

D gene: -
V gene: TRBV5-6
CDR3 protein: ASSSGGRVYYEQY

D gene: -
V gene: TRBV19
CDR3 protein: ASSIDRDSERSLSQH

D gene: -
V gene: TRBV2
CDR3 protein: ASSRGLENEKLF

D gene: TRBD2
V gene: TRBV27
CDR3 protein: ASSFGAGALGEQY

D gene: -
V gene: TRBV11-2
CDR3 protein: ASSLRTRSA

D gene: TRBD2
V gene: TRBV4-1
CDR3 protein: ASSPRHLSGGAPSYEQY

D gene: -
V gene: TRBV4-2
CDR3 protein: ASSQVGARSEAF

D gene: TRBD1
V gene: TRBV5-1
CDR3 protein: ASSPAGTGYGELF

D gene: -
V gene: TRBV10-2
CDR3 protein: ASSGWTENQPQH

D gene: -
V gene: TRBV2
CDR3 protein: ASSDRSYTDTQY

D gene: -
V gene: TRBV5-1
CDR3 protein: ASSLEGVSGEPQH

D gene: -
V gene: TRBV5-1
CDR3 protein: ASSLDRAEDAF

D gene: -
V gene: TRBV5-1
CDR3 protein: ASSLEGIQETQY

D gene: -
V gene: TRBV10-2
CDR3 protein: ASRTEGSSYEQY

D gene: -
V gene: TRBV18
CDR3 protein: ASSPWGANYGYT

D gene: -
V gene: TRBV11-3
CDR3 protein: ASSLRSAAGNTIY

D gene: -
V gene: TRBV7-8
CDR3 protein: ASSIRTVGFYEQY

D gene: -
V gene: TRBV11-2
CDR3 protein: ASSLGGNHNEKLF

D gene: -
V gene: TRBV28
CDR3 protein: ASSDSGFLYEQY

D gene: -
V gene: TRBV9
CDR3 protein: ASSGGGPNEQF

D gene: TRBD1
V gene: TRBV4-3
CDR3 protein: ASSHGDREAF

D gene: -
V gene: TRBV30
CDR3 protein: AWSSGGAPYGYT

D gene: -
V gene: TRBV5-1
CDR3 protein: ASSLGGGQKNTEAF